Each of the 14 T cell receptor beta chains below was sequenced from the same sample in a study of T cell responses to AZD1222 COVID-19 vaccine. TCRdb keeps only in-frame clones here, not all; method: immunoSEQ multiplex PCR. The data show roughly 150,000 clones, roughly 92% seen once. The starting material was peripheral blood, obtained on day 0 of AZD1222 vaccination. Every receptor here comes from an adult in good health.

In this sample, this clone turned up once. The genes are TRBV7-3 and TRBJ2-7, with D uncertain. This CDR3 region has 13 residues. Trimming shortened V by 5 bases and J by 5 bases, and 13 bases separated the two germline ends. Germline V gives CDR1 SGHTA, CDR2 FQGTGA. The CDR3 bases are TGTGCCAGCAGCCCGAGGCCGCGCCACGAGCAGTACTTC. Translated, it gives CASSPRPRHEQYF.

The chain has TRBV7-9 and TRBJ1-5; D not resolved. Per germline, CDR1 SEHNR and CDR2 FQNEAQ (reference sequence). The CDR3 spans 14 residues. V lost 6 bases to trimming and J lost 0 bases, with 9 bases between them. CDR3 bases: TGTGCCAGCAGTCCGGGCCATAGCAATCAGCCCCAGCATTTT. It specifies CASSPGHSNQPQHF.

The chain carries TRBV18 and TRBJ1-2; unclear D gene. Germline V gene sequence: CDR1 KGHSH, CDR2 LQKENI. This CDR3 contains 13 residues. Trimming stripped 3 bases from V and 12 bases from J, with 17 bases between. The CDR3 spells CASSPVVYKGHTF. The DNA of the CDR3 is TGTGCCAGCTCACCGGTAGTATACAAGGGCCACACCTTC.

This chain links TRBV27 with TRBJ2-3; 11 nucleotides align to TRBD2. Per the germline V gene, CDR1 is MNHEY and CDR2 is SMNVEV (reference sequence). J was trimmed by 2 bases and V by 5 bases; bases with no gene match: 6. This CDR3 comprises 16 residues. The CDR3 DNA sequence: TGTGCCAGCAGTACCCTGACTAGCGGGATCACAGATACGCAGTATTTT. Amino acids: CASSTLTSGITDTQYF.

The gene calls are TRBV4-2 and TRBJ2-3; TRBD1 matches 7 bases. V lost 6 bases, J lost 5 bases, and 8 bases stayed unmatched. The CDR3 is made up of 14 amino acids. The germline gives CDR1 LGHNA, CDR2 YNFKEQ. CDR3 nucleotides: TGTGCCAGCAGACACGTGGACAGGAAAGATACGCAGTATTTT. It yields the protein CASRHVDRKDTQYF.

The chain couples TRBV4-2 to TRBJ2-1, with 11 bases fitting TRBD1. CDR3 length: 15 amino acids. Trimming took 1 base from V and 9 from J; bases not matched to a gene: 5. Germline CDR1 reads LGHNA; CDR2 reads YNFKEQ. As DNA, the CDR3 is TGTGCCAGCAGCCAAGGGACAGGGGGCAAGTCTGAGCAGTTCTTC. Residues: CASSQGTGGKSEQFF.

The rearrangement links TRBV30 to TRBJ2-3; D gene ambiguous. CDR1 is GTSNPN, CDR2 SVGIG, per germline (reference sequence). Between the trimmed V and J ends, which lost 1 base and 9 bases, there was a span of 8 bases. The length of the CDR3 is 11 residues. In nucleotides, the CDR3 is TGTGCCTGGAGTGCGTTAGAAACGCAGTATTTT. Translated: CAWSALETQYF. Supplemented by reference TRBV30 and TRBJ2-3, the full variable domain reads SQTIHQWPATLVQPVGSPLSLECTVEGTSNPNLYWYRQAAGRGLQLLFYSVGIGQISSEVPQNLSASRPQDRQFILSSKKLLLSDSGFYLCAWSALETQYFGPGTRLTVL.

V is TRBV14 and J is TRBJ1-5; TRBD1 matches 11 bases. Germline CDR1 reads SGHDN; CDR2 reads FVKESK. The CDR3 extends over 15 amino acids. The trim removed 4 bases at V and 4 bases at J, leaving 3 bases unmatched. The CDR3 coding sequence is TGTGCCAGCAGCCGCGGGACAGGGGGAAATCAGCCCCAGCATTTT. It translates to CASSRGTGGNQPQHF.

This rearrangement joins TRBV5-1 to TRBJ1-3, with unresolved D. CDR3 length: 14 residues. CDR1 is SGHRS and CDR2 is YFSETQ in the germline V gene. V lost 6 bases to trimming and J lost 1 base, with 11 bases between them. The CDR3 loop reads CASKGGSSGNTIYF. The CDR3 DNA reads TGCGCCAGCAAGGGAGGGAGTTCTGGAAACACCATATATTTT. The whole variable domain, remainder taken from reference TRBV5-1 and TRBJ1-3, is KAGVTQTPRYLIKTRGQQVTLSCSPISGHRSVSWYQQTPGQGLQFLFEYFSETQRNKGNFPGRFSGRQFSNSRSEMNVSTLELGDSALYLCASKGGSSGNTIYFGEGSWLTVV.

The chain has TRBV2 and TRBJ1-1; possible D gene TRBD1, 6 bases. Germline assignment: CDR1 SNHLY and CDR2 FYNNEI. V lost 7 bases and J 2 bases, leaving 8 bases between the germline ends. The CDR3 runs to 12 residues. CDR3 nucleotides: TGTGCCAGCAAGGGGGATAACACTGAAGCTTTCTTT. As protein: CASKGDNTEAFF.

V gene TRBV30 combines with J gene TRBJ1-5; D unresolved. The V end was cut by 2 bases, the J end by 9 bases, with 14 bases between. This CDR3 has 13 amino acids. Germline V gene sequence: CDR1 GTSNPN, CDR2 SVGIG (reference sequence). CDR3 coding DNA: TGTGCCTGGAGTCCCGACGGGGTTGGGCCCCAGCATTTT. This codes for CAWSPDGVGPQHF.

The CDR3 loop is CASSRGRGYTEAFF. In DNA, the CDR3 is TGCGCCAGCAGCCGAGGGAGGGGATACACTGAAGCTTTCTTT. V usage is TRBV4-3 and J usage is TRBJ1-1; maybe TRBD1 (5 bases). CDR3 length: 14 amino acids. Germline-derived CDR1 and CDR2 are LGHNA and YSLEER. V lost 4 bases and J lost 3, with 12 bases in between.

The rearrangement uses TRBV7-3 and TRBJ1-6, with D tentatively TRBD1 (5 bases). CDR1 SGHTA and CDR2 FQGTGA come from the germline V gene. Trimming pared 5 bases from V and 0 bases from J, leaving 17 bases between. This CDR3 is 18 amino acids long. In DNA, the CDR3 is TGTGCCAGCAGCGAAAGGGCAGGGAGGAACTCCTATAATTCACCCCTCCACTTT. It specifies CASSERAGRNSYNSPLHF.

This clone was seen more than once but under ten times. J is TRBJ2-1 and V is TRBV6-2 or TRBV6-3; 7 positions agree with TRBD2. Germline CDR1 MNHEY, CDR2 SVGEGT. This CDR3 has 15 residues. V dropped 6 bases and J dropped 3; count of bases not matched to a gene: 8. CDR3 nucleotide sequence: TGTGCCAGCAGCCAAACTAGCGAAAGCTACAATGAGCAGTTCTTC. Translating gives CASSQTSESYNEQFF.